This TCR beta chain was profiled in a study of shared clonotypes between healthy human individuals. Study observations and caveats: How much donors shared clonotypes was expected to be affected by sequencing depth. Researchers found naive subsets generally carried larger estimated richness than memory subsets.

TCRdb's table, derived via immunoSEQ multiplex PCR, lists solely in-frame clones and lacks some. The sample holds 600,000 to 750,000 clones, roughly 78% seen once. J lost 6 bases, V lost 11 bases, and 1 base had no gene match. The V gene's germline CDR1 is LNHDA and CDR2 SQIVND (reference sequence). This CDR3 comprises 11 residues. About this clone: Antigen specificity is unknown.

The origin of this receptor is a woman in her twenties or thirties in good health. The sequencing sample was made of memory CD4+ T cells sorted from blood. Regarding subset: CD45RA-negative fraction. The genes are TRBV19 and TRBJ2-2; 9 bases match TRBD2. In DNA, the CDR3 is TGTGCCGCGGGGGGGTCCGGGGAGCTGTTTTTT. As protein: CAAGGSGELFF. The full variable domain, with the rest looked up from reference TRBV19 and TRBJ2-2, is DGGITQSPKYLFRKEGQNVTLSCEQNLNHDAMYWYRQDPGQGLRLIYYSQIVNDFQKGDIAEGYSVSREKKESFPLTVTSAQKNPTAFYLCAAGGSGELFFGEGSRLTVL.